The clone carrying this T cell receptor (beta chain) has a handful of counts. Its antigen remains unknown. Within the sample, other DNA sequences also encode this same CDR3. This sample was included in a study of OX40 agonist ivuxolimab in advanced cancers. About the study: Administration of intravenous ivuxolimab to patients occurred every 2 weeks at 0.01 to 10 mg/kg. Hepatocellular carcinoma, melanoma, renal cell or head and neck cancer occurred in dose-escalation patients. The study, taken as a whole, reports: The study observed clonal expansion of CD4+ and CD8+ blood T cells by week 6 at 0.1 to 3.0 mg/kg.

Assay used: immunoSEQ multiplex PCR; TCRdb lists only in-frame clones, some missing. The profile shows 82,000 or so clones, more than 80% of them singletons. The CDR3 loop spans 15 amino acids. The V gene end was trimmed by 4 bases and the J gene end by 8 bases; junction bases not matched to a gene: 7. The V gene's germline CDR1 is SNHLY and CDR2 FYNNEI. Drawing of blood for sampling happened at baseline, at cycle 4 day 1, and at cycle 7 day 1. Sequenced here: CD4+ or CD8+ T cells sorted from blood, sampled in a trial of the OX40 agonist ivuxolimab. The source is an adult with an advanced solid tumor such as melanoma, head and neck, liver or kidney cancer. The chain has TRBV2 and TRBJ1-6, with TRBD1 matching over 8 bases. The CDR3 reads CASSGTGREDSPLHF. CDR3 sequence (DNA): TGTGCCAGCAGTGGGACAGGGAGGGAGGATTCACCCCTCCACTTT.